Listed below are T cell receptor beta chains from one sample, sequenced in a study of identifying expanded T cells in peripheral blood. Measured with immunoSEQ multiplex PCR; TCRdb has only the in-frame clones, and not every one. The table shows approximately 130,000 clones, with approximately 84% occurring only once. The sequenced material came from blood. The receptors were gathered from a person aged 18 to 75 in good health. Both conserved end residues are part of each CDR3. The D gene is left open where the match is weak. Size values are once, few and many counts, or a class for expanded clones, and some rows have none.

>TRBV7-3|.|TRBJ2-2|.
TGTGCCAGCAGCTTGGGGAACACCGGGGAGCTGTTTTTT
CASSLGNTGELFF
>TRBV2|TRBD1|TRBJ2-7|few
TGTGCCAGCAGTTACAGGGGGCGAAGCTCCTACGAGCAGTACTTC
CASSYRGRSSYEQYF
>TRBV6-6|TRBD1|TRBJ2-7|.
TGTGCCAGCAGCTACCGGGACAGCTACGAGCAGTACTTC
CASSYRDSYEQYF
>TRBV6-1|.|TRBJ2-5|once
TGTGCCAGCAGTATCCGGGATTGGGAAGGCGAGACCCAGTACTTC
CASSIRDWEGETQYF
>TRBV4-1|.|TRBJ1-1|.
TGCGCCAGCAGCCAAGTGGAGAAGGGACGGACAAACACTGAAGCTTTCTTT
CASSQVEKGRTNTEAFF
>TRBV6-1|.|TRBJ2-7|.
TGTGCCAGCAGTGAAGCAGGAACGATCTACGAGCAGTACTTC
CASSEAGTIYEQYF
>TRBV15|.|TRBJ1-1|once
TGTGCCACCAGCAGGTCCGTAGGGCTGACTGAAGCTTTCTTT
CATSRSVGLTEAFF
>TRBV9|TRBD2|TRBJ2-7|.
TGTGCCAGCAGCGTAAGCGGGGCCCCTAATGACGAGCAGTACTTC
CASSVSGAPNDEQYF
>TRBV18|.|TRBJ1-4|.
TGTGCCAGCTCACCCCGTGGACAGCATAATGAAAACCTGTTTTTT
CASSPRGQHNENLFF
>TRBV7-9|.|TRBJ2-7|.
TGTGCCAGCAGCACCTGGCAGGCCTACGAGCAGTACTTC
CASSTWQAYEQYF
>TRBV7-9|.|TRBJ2-7|.
TGTGCCAGCAGCGTTGCACCCAAACTCACCTACGAGCAGTACTTC
CASSVAPKLTYEQYF
>TRBV9|.|TRBJ2-3|.
TGTGCCAGCAGCGGAGCCCCCGGACAGTCGTCAGATACGCAGTATTTT
CASSGAPGQSSDTQYF
>TRBV7-9|.|TRBJ2-7|.
TGTGCCAGCAGCTTAGTAGGGCGGCTTTTGGTCGACAGACCCTACGAGCAGTACTTC
CASSLVGRLLVDRPYEQYF
>TRBV6-1|.|TRBJ1-3|.
TGTGCCAGCAGTGAAACACCAGTAGGCTCTGGAAACACCATATATTTT
CASSETPVGSGNTIYF
>TRBV10-3|TRBD1|TRBJ2-7|.
TGTGCCATCAGCGACAGCAGGGGGAAGGTCTACGAGCAGTACTTC
CAISDSRGKVYEQYF
>TRBV5-1|.|TRBJ2-1|.
TGCGCCAGCAGCCCGACGTCAGGCTCTTACAATGAGCAGTTCTTC
CASSPTSGSYNEQFF
>TRBV19|TRBD2|TRBJ2-5|.
TGTGCCAGTGAGCGGGGACCCGGGGAGACCCAGTACTTC
CASERGPGETQYF
>TRBV10-2|.|TRBJ2-1|.
TGCGCCAGCAGTGCCCCGACCGGGACCATCCCCCCTGAGCAGTTCTTC
CASSAPTGTIPPEQFF
>TRBV7-2|.|TRBJ1-6|once
TGTGCCAGCAGCCTACTACAGGGTCCCCTCCACTTT
CASSLLQGPLHF
>TRBV5-1|.|TRBJ2-7|.
TGCGCCAGCAGCTTGGGAATGGGAGACAGCTACGAGCAGTACTTC
CASSLGMGDSYEQYF
>TRBV19|.|TRBJ2-1|.
TGTGCCAGTAGTCCCCTCGGATACAATGAGCAGTTCTTC
CASSPLGYNEQFF
>TRBV13|TRBD1|TRBJ1-1|.
TGTGCCAGCAGCGACACAGGGGGGAGAACTGAAGCTTTCTTT
CASSDTGGRTEAFF